This entry lists 21 T cell receptor beta chains sequenced from one sample in a study of blood T cell repertoires in COVID-19. TCRdb's copy holds only in-frame clones and misses some; the assay was immunoSEQ multiplex PCR. The table includes 400,000 to 550,000 clones, around 88% detected once. The source material was peripheral blood. These receptors were obtained from a woman in her 30s with acute or convalescent COVID-19.

The J gene is TRBJ1-2, the V gene TRBV24-1; TRBD1 matches 9 bases. Trimming took 3 bases from V and 6 from J; bases not matched to a gene: 7. This CDR3 comprises 15 residues. CDR1 and CDR2 (germline): KGHDR, SFDVKD. In nucleotides, the CDR3 is TGTGCCACCAGTGATCCCCACAGGGGGCGGGATGGCTACACCTTC. It specifies CATSDPHRGRDGYTF.

The V call is TRBV11-3, the J call TRBJ2-1; 10 nucleotides line up with TRBD2. CDR1 is SGHNT, CDR2 YENEEA, per germline. With 1 base clipped from V and 5 bases from J, the junction kept 2 bases outside the gene matches. The CDR3 runs 15 residues. The CDR3 DNA is TGTGCCAGCAGCTTAGTAGCGGGGGGTGACAATGAGCAGTTCTTC. Protein sequence: CASSLVAGGDNEQFF. Full variable domain (rest looked up from reference TRBV11-3 and TRBJ2-1): EAGVVQSPRYKIIEKKQPVAFWCNPISGHNTLYWYLQNLGQGPELLIRYENEEAVDDSQLPKDRFSAERLKGVDSTLKIQPAELGDSAVYLCASSLVAGGDNEQFFGPGTRLTVL.

The chain has TRBV18 and TRBJ2-5; the match to TRBD2 covers 9 bases. Germline assignment: CDR1 KGHSH and CDR2 LQKENI. The junction had 8 bases not matched to a gene; V was cut back by 3 bases and J by 3 bases. CDR3 length: 16 residues. CDR3 loop: CASSPISGGLKETQYF. DNA of the CDR3: TGTGCCAGCTCACCGATCAGCGGGGGGCTAAAAGAGACCCAGTACTTC.

This clone showed up just once. The CDR3 DNA reads TGTGCCAGCAGTGCCGACAGGAACACTGAAGCTTTCTTT. Residues: CASSADRNTEAFF. This chain connects TRBV2 to TRBJ1-1, with D possibly being TRBD1 (5 bases). V lost 4 bases and J 1 base, leaving 7 bases between the germline ends. CDR3 length equals 13 residues. Germline CDR1 is SNHLY and CDR2 is FYNNEI.

This sequence joins TRBV2 and TRBJ1-1; D remains ambiguous. Germline CDR1 reads SNHLY; CDR2 reads FYNNEI. This CDR3 is built from 13 residues. The CDR3 is CSTLESMNTEAFF. In nucleotides, the CDR3 is TGTTCCACCCTCGAGAGCATGAACACTGAAGCTTTCTTT.

This chain connects TRBV30 to TRBJ1-1, with 8 nucleotides matching TRBD1. Germline trimming cut 2 bases from V and 1 base from J; bases unmatched to any gene: 15. The CDR3 is 18 residues long. Germline assignment: CDR1 GTSNPN and CDR2 SVGIG (reference sequence). The CDR3 DNA reads as TGTGCCTGGAGTCCGGGCTGGACAGGGCGGCCCGGGAACACTGAAGCTTTCTTT. Its protein is CAWSPGWTGRPGNTEAFF.

The chain links TRBV7-9 to TRBJ1-3, with D uncertain. The CDR3 has 12 residues. V lost 6 bases, J lost 14 bases, and 17 bases lay in between. The germline V gene has CDR1 SEHNR and CDR2 FQNEAQ (reference sequence). Here the CDR3 reads CASSPPGWALYF. For the CDR3, the DNA is TGTGCCAGCAGTCCCCCCGGTTGGGCCTTATATTTT. Complete variable domain (other parts from reference TRBV7-9 and TRBJ1-3): DTGVSQNPRHKITKRGQNVTFRCDPISEHNRLYWYRQTLGQGPEFLTYFQNEAQLEKSRLLSDRFSAERPKGSFSTLEIQRTEQGDSAMYLCASSPPGWALYFGEGSWLTVV.

V is TRBV11-2 and J is TRBJ1-2; a weak D match, TRBD1 (5 bases). Germline-derived CDR1 and CDR2 are SGHAT and FQNNGV. This CDR3 comprises 15 residues. V lost 1 base and J lost 6, with 15 bases in between. The CDR3 sequence is CASSLAFQGRHGYTF. Here the CDR3 DNA reads TGTGCCAGCAGCTTAGCATTTCAGGGCCGGCATGGCTACACCTTC.

The J gene is TRBJ1-5, the V gene TRBV7-2; the match to TRBD1 covers 7 bases. The V and J ends lost 1 base and 4 bases, in that order; junction bases with no gene match: 4. From germline, CDR1 is SGHTA and CDR2 FQGNSA. The CDR3 is 15 amino acids. This CDR3 is CASSLVGTVNQPQHF. The DNA for the CDR3 is TGTGCCAGCAGCTTAGTAGGGACAGTGAATCAGCCCCAGCATTTT. The whole variable domain, filled in from reference TRBV7-2 and TRBJ1-5, reads GAGVSQSPSNKVTEKGKDVELRCDPISGHTALYWYRQSLGQGLEFLIYFQGNSAPDKSGLPSDRFSAERTGGSVSTLTIQRTQQEDSAVYLCASSLVGTVNQPQHFGDGTRLSIL.

The rearrangement links TRBV9 to TRBJ2-3; TRBD2 matches at 7 bases. The CDR3 sequence is 16 residues long. V lost 4 bases to trimming and J lost 0 bases; unmatched junction nucleotides: 8. Germline values: CDR1 SGDLS, CDR2 YYNGEE. CDR3 DNA: TGTGCCAGCAGCCCCCAAACGGGGGGTAGCACAGATACGCAGTATTTT. It is translated as CASSPQTGGSTDTQYF.

This sequence joins TRBV11-2 and TRBJ2-3; 8 bases are a match to TRBD2. Trimming removed 7 bases from V and 0 bases from J; junction bases left unmatched: 3. Germline V gives CDR1 SGHAT, CDR2 FQNNGV. The CDR3 length is 14 residues. The CDR3: CASTGGGSTDTQYF. The CDR3 nucleotides are TGTGCCAGCACGGGGGGGGGAAGCACAGATACGCAGTATTTT. The whole variable domain, remainder taken from reference TRBV11-2 and TRBJ2-3, is EAGVAQSPRYKIIEKRQSVAFWCNPISGHATLYWYQQILGQGPKLLIQFQNNGVVDDSQLPKDRFSAERLKGVDSTLKIQPAKLEDSAVYLCASTGGGSTDTQYFGPGTRLTVL.

For the CDR3, the DNA is TGTGCCTGGAGAACTAGCGGGGGGACTTACTTC. Translating it yields CAWRTSGGTYF. This chain joins TRBV30 and TRBJ2-5; TRBD2 aligns across 12 bases. The CDR3 consists of 11 residues. Germline V gene lookup returns CDR1 GTSNPN and CDR2 SVGIG (reference sequence). After removal of 3 bases from V and 14 bases from J, the junction contained 4 bases not matched to a gene. Together with reference TRBV30 and TRBJ2-5, the CDR3 gives the full variable domain: SQTIHQWPATLVQPVGSPLSLECTVEGTSNPNLYWYRQAAGRGLQLLFYSVGIGQISSEVPQNLSASRPQDRQFILSSKKLLLSDSGFYLCAWRTSGGTYFGPGTRLLVL.

The chain uses TRBV16 and TRBJ1-3; maybe TRBD1 (5 bases). CDR3 length: 15 residues. V was clipped by 0 bases and J by 0 bases, with 6 bases between them. CDR1 KGHSY and CDR2 FQNENV come from the germline V gene. CDR3 loop: CASSQSDTSGNTIYF. The CDR3 DNA is TGTGCCAGCAGCCAATCGGACACCTCTGGAAACACCATATATTTT.

The J gene is TRBJ2-5, the V gene TRBV7-9, with 10 bases identical to TRBD1. V lost 4 bases and J lost 5; bases outside the gene matches: 10. The CDR3 extends over 16 amino acids. The germline V gene has CDR1 SEHNR and CDR2 FQNEAQ (reference sequence). CDR3 coding DNA: TGTGCCAGCAGCTCTGGGGACAGGGGAAGACAGGAGACCCAGTACTTC. This codes for CASSSGDRGRQETQYF.

The V call is TRBV10-3, the J call TRBJ1-1; no clear D. The germline V gene encodes CDR1 ENHRY and CDR2 SYGVKD. V was pared by 0 bases and J by 4 bases, with 9 bases between. CDR3 length: 14 residues. CDR3 DNA sequence: TGTGCCATCAGTGAGTCACATCGGGGCACTGAAGCTTTCTTT. This codes for CAISESHRGTEAFF.

This clone was counted a single time. V is TRBV2 and J is TRBJ2-7, with 8 bases identical to TRBD1. Germline assignment: CDR1 SNHLY and CDR2 FYNNEI. CDR3 length: 14 residues. J lost 0 bases, V lost 7 bases, and 5 bases had no gene match. CDR3 bases: TGTGCCAGCATCCGGGACAGGAACTCCTACGAGCAGTACTTC. It specifies CASIRDRNSYEQYF.

The chain is built from TRBV5-4 and TRBJ1-2; 8 bases agree with TRBD1. Trimming removed 4 bases from V and 4 bases from J; junction bases left unmatched: 12. Germline V gene data show CDR1 as SGHNT and CDR2 as YYREEE (reference sequence). This CDR3 has 16 residues. CDR3 in DNA: TGTGCCAGCAGCCCGGGAACAGGGGGGCCTGGCTATGGCTACACCTTC. Its translation: CASSPGTGGPGYGYTF.

The V and J genes are TRBV6-5 and TRBJ1-2; tentative D call: TRBD1 (6 bases). V was cut by 7 bases and J by 5 bases, with 14 bases left in between. CDR3 size: 13 residues. Germline CDR1 reads MNHEY; CDR2 reads SVGAGI. CDR3 protein: CASNSRGPYGYTF. The CDR3 DNA sequence: TGTGCCAGCAACTCCAGGGGACCTTATGGCTACACCTTC.

This clone was picked up one time. The rearrangement links TRBV5-8 to TRBJ1-5, with a weak D call TRBD1 (6 bases). Trimming stripped 3 bases from V and 6 bases from J, with 13 bases between. The germline V gene has CDR1 SGHTS and CDR2 YDEGEE. CDR3 length: 14 amino acids. The CDR3: CASSSRGIFQPQHF. CDR3 sequence (DNA): TGTGCCAGCAGCTCCAGGGGAATATTTCAGCCCCAGCATTTT.

This chain links TRBV30 with TRBJ1-1; no definite D call. The CDR3 runs 13 residues. Looked up from germline, CDR1 is GTSNPN and CDR2 is SVGIG (reference sequence). Trimming cost V 4 bases and J 11 bases, with 20 bases left between them. The CDR3 DNA sequence: TGTGCCTGGATCAACGACCCCGCCTGGCGGGCTTTCTTT. Encoded protein: CAWINDPAWRAFF. Together with reference TRBV30 and TRBJ1-1, the CDR3 gives the full variable domain: SQTIHQWPATLVQPVGSPLSLECTVEGTSNPNLYWYRQAAGRGLQLLFYSVGIGQISSEVPQNLSASRPQDRQFILSSKKLLLSDSGFYLCAWINDPAWRAFFGQGTRLTVV.

This clone has just one count. The chain joins TRBV11-1 to TRBJ2-7; D may be TRBD1 (5 bases). Germline V gene sequence: CDR1 SGHAT, CDR2 FQDESV (reference sequence). The CDR3 spans 13 residues. V shed 6 bases and J shed 2 bases, with 11 bases lying between them. In DNA form, the CDR3 reads TGTGCCAGCAGTCACGGACAAACCTACGAGCAGTACTTC. Translating gives CASSHGQTYEQYF.